This T cell receptor beta chain was sequenced in a study of OX40 agonist ivuxolimab in advanced cancers. The germline V and J ends were trimmed by 1 base and 8 bases, with 7 bases remaining between them. Germline-derived CDR1 and CDR2 are SGHTS and YDEGEE. The CDR3 length is 12 residues. TCRdb's table, derived via immunoSEQ multiplex PCR, lists solely in-frame clones and lacks some. The sample includes about 96,000 clones, roughly 88% of them seen just once. This specimen consisted of CD4+ or CD8+ T cells sorted from blood, obtained in a trial of the OX40 agonist ivuxolimab. The source of this sequence is an adult with an advanced solid tumor such as melanoma, head and neck, liver or kidney cancer. V is TRBV5-8 and J is TRBJ2-1, with unresolved D. CDR3 in DNA: TGTGCCAGCAGCTTGTATGGGGATGAGCAGTTCTTC. Translation: CASSLYGDEQFF.